This passage covers 7 T cell receptor beta chains from one sample sequenced in a study of T-cell memory formation after mild COVID-19. TCRdb redid the calling of the 5' RACE reads with MiXCR, one entry per CDR3 protein. This repertoire shows approximately 430,000 distinct CDR3 sequences, about 22% found once; its top ten account for less than 15%. The sample consisted of PBMCs or a T cell subset sorted from them (not recorded which). Every receptor here comes from an adult woman who had mild COVID-19 (a few samples of this study predate the infection). Cell type and time point are not known.

A few counts support this clonotype. The chain couples TRBV5-5 to TRBJ2-1; 9 bases agree with TRBD2. J was trimmed by 8 bases and V by 5 bases; bases with no gene match: 8. There are 14 residues in the CDR3. Germline values: CDR1 SGHKS, CDR2 YYEKEE (reference sequence). CDR3 loop: CASRGSGTSHEQFF. CDR3 DNA sequence: TGTGCCAGCAGGGGCAGCGGGACTAGCCATGAGCAGTTCTTC.

There are a few counts of this clonotype. The V call is TRBV12-3 or TRBV12-4, the J call TRBJ1-1; a possible D gene is TRBD1 (6 bases). Trimming took off 5 bases at V and 1 base at J, with 14 bases between the two ends. The CDR3 is 15 amino acids. The CDR3 nucleotides read TGTGCCAGCAGTCGTCACGGGGGCCCGAACACTGAAGCTTTCTTT. Its protein is CASSRHGGPNTEAFF.

The chain uses TRBV4-1 and TRBJ1-1; D not certain. The CDR3 is 15 amino acids. CDR1 is MGHRA and CDR2 is YSYEKL in the germline V gene. The V end lost 0 bases, the J end lost 0 bases, and 8 bases lay between the germline ends. The CDR3 coding sequence is TGCGCCAGCAGCCAAGATCCCTCGATGAACACTGAAGCTTTCTTT. Translation: CASSQDPSMNTEAFF.

The table lists this clonotype with a few counts. The chain carries TRBV11-2 and TRBJ2-1, with 14 bases fitting TRBD2. V gave up 2 bases and J gave up 3 bases; unmatched junction bases: 9. Germline-derived CDR1 and CDR2 are SGHAT and FQNNGV. The CDR3 loop spans 19 amino acids. The CDR3 region has the DNA TGTGCCAGCAGCTTAAGTGAGACTAGCGGGGGGGCCTACTACAATGAGCAGTTCTTC. It translates to CASSLSETSGGAYYNEQFF.

V is TRBV7-9 and J is TRBJ1-1, with D possibly being TRBD1 (6 bases). The V end lost 1 base, the J end lost 5 bases, and 14 bases lay between the germline ends. CDR1 is SEHNR and CDR2 is FQNEAQ in the germline V gene (reference sequence). CDR3 size: 15 residues. The CDR3 is CASSLVVAGATEAFF. Here the CDR3 DNA reads TGTGCCAGCAGCTTAGTAGTAGCGGGGGCAACTGAAGCTTTCTTT.

This clonotype was counted between two and nine times. This sequence joins TRBV6-1 and TRBJ2-1; the D gene is possibly TRBD2 (6 bases). Germline CDR1 is MNHNS and CDR2 is SASEGT. The CDR3 loop spans 13 amino acids. V lost 11 bases to trimming and J lost 2 bases, with 13 bases between them. CDR3 in DNA: TGTGCCTTGCGGGGTTTGACCTACAATGAGCAGTTCTTC. This encodes CALRGLTYNEQFF.

This clonotype has more than one count but fewer than ten. The chain is built from TRBV5-6 and TRBJ2-3; D is undetermined. With 0 bases removed from V and 2 bases from J, the gap between germline ends came to 4 bases. Per germline, CDR1 SGHDT and CDR2 YYEEEE. This CDR3 comprises 13 residues. The CDR3 protein is CASSLGFTDTQYF. The CDR3 DNA reads TGTGCCAGCAGCTTGGGATTCACAGATACGCAGTATTTT.